The 32 T cell receptor beta chains below all came from one sample that was sequenced in a study of T cell responses to AZD1222 COVID-19 vaccine. Sequencing used immunoSEQ multiplex PCR; TCRdb keeps in-frame clones, though not all of them. The table shows tens of thousands of clones, with around 89% occurring only once. The specimen comprised peripheral blood, sampled 28 days after the second AZD1222 dose. The receptors shown here come from an adult who received the AZD1222 COVID-19 vaccine.

The J gene is TRBJ1-1, the V gene TRBV12-3 or TRBV12-4; tentative D call: TRBD1 (5 bases). The CDR3 loop spans 12 amino acids. V lost 6 bases, J lost 5 bases, and 10 bases lay in between. CDR3 in amino acids: CASSREGTEAFF. The CDR3 DNA reads TGTGCCAGCAGCCGGGAGGGGACTGAAGCTTTCTTT.

This chain uses TRBV5-1 with TRBJ2-7; D ambiguous. V was clipped by 0 bases and J by 6 bases, with 13 bases between them. Germline CDR1 and CDR2: SGHRS and YFSETQ. The CDR3 totals 14 residues. CDR3 sequence (DNA): TGCGCCAGCAGCTTGGAGGAACAGCTCACCGAGCAGTACTTC. Protein: CASSLEEQLTEQYF.

The chain recombines TRBV5-1 with TRBJ2-7; 10 bases fit TRBD1. The CDR3 extends over 16 amino acids. With V trimmed by 2 bases and J by 5 bases, 10 bases remained unmatched. The V gene's germline CDR1 is SGHRS and CDR2 YFSETQ. CDR3 nucleotide sequence: TGCGCCAGCAGCTTCCTCCGGGACAGGGGAACCGACGAGCAGTACTTC. This encodes CASSFLRDRGTDEQYF.

This chain links TRBV18 with TRBJ2-2, with 8 bases matching TRBD2. This CDR3 spans 16 amino acids. CDR1 and CDR2 (germline): KGHSH, LQKENI. After removal of 4 bases from V and 5 bases from J, the junction contained 9 bases not matched to a gene. CDR3 in DNA: TGTGCCAGCTCACAAGGAGCGGGAGTCACGACCGGGGAGCTGTTTTTT. This encodes CASSQGAGVTTGELFF.

The chain joins TRBV5-8 to TRBJ2-1; TRBD2 matches at 9 bases. Per the germline V gene, CDR1 is SGHTS and CDR2 is YDEGEE. The CDR3 spans 15 residues. V lost 2 bases and J lost 7; bases outside the gene matches: 7. This CDR3 reads CASSFNSGRPNEQFF. CDR3 coding DNA: TGTGCCAGCAGCTTTAACAGCGGGAGGCCGAATGAGCAGTTCTTC.

J is TRBJ2-7 and V is TRBV5-1, with TRBD2 matching 10 bases. V gave up 0 bases and J gave up 3 bases; unmatched junction bases: 3. The CDR3 consists of 15 residues. From germline, CDR1 is SGHRS and CDR2 YFSETQ. In nucleotides, the CDR3 is TGCGCCAGCAGCTTGGACACTAGCGGGAACTACGAGCAGTACTTC. Protein: CASSLDTSGNYEQYF.

The chain recombines TRBV12-3 or TRBV12-4 with TRBJ2-5; 8 nucleotides align to TRBD2. With V trimmed by 8 bases and J by 5 bases, 7 bases remained unmatched. The CDR3 totals 13 residues. The CDR3 coding sequence is TGTGCCAGCTCCTCGGGGGGGCTGGAGACCCAGTACTTC. Its protein is CASSSGGLETQYF.

The V gene is TRBV7-6, the J gene TRBJ2-3; 8 bases match TRBD2. Germline loops: CDR1 SGHVS, CDR2 FNYEAQ. V shed 5 bases and J 5 bases; nucleotides not matched to a gene: 12. This CDR3 contains 16 residues. The CDR3, as DNA: TGTGCCAGCAGCCCTGATGACGGGAGGGCCGGAGATACGCAGTATTTT. This encodes CASSPDDGRAGDTQYF.

The CDR3 coding sequence is TGCGCCAGCAGCCAACACGCTAGCGGACATTACAATGAGCAGTTCTTC. Protein product: CASSQHASGHYNEQFF. The rearrangement links TRBV4-1 to TRBJ2-1, with TRBD2 matching over 7 bases. Germline CDR1 MGHRA, CDR2 YSYEKL. V shed 2 bases, J shed 4 bases, and the junction held 8 bases outside the gene matches. This CDR3 has 16 amino acids.

This chain connects TRBV5-1 to TRBJ2-7, with D possibly matching TRBD1 (5 bases). CDR3 length: 16 residues. CDR1 SGHRS and CDR2 YFSETQ come from the germline V gene. V gave up 5 bases and J gave up 3 bases, with 21 bases separating them. In DNA form, the CDR3 reads TGCGCCAGCAGACCTATGGCTGGGGCATCCGACTACGAGCAGTACTTC. It encodes CASRPMAGASDYEQYF.

The V call is TRBV6-5, the J call TRBJ2-1; D call uncertain. Trimming removed 10 bases from V and 3 bases from J, with 10 bases in between. Germline V CDR1 and CDR2: MNHEY, SVGAGI. The CDR3 spans 12 residues. The CDR3 sequence is CATSWGYNEQFF. DNA of the CDR3: TGTGCCACCAGCTGGGGCTACAATGAGCAGTTCTTC.

This clone turned up a few times. This sequence joins TRBV11-3 and TRBJ1-6, with unresolved D. This CDR3 has 13 amino acids. CDR1 is SGHNT and CDR2 is YENEEA in the germline V gene. The V end lost 6 bases, the J end lost 6 bases, and 9 bases lay between the germline ends. CDR3 loop: CASRPAGNSPLHF. CDR3 DNA: TGTGCCAGCAGACCGGCTGGTAATTCACCCCTCCACTTT.

This clone was counted between two and nine times. V usage is TRBV2 and J usage is TRBJ2-2; no definite D call. V dropped 6 bases and J dropped 6 bases, with 8 bases sitting between them. CDR1 and CDR2 (germline): SNHLY, FYNNEI. CDR3 length equals 12 residues. The CDR3 spells CASRARAGELFF. The CDR3 nucleotides are TGTGCCAGCAGGGCGAGAGCCGGGGAGCTGTTTTTT.

The chain combines TRBV5-4 with TRBJ2-3, with 7 positions matching TRBD2. V lost 7 bases and J lost 0; bases outside the gene matches: 2. Germline CDR1 SGHNT, CDR2 YYREEE (reference sequence). This CDR3 region has 13 residues. The CDR3 DNA follows: TGTGCCAGCCCTAGCGGAAGCACAGATACGCAGTATTTT. Its protein product is CASPSGSTDTQYF.

The rearrangement uses TRBV7-8 and TRBJ1-1; D gene ambiguous. Trimming left V 5 bases short and J 1 base short, with 5 bases between. This CDR3 comprises 12 residues. CDR1 and CDR2 from the germline V gene are SGHVS and FQNEAQ. CDR3 protein: CASSVRNTEAFF. The CDR3 coding sequence is TGTGCCAGCAGCGTCAGGAACACTGAAGCTTTCTTT.

The chain recombines TRBV19 with TRBJ2-5; 7 bases align to TRBD1. V shed 4 bases, J shed 1 base, and the junction held 9 bases outside the gene matches. CDR1 and CDR2 from the germline V gene are LNHDA and SQIVND (reference sequence). This CDR3 is built from 16 residues. CDR3 in amino acids: CASSTPTGSAQETQYF. Written as DNA, the CDR3 is TGTGCCAGTAGTACCCCGACAGGGTCGGCCCAAGAGACCCAGTACTTC.

This clone has only one observation. V usage is TRBV18 and J usage is TRBJ1-3; D may be TRBD1 (5 bases). The length of the CDR3 is 16 residues. Germline values: CDR1 KGHSH, CDR2 LQKENI. V lost 3 bases, J lost 2 bases, and 14 bases lay in between. This CDR3 is CASSPSSGDPGNTIYF. The CDR3 nucleotides are TGTGCCAGCTCACCTTCATCGGGGGACCCTGGAAACACCATATATTTT.

V is TRBV9 and J is TRBJ1-3, with no clear D. The CDR3 covers 14 residues. Trimming took off 0 bases at V and 3 bases at J, with 7 bases between the two ends. Germline lookup yields CDR1 SGDLS and CDR2 YYNGEE. DNA for the CDR3: TGTGCCAGCAGCGTAGGGAGGGATGGAAACACCATATATTTT. Encoded protein: CASSVGRDGNTIYF.

The chain links TRBV2 to TRBJ1-2; a weak D match, TRBD1 (6 bases). The CDR3 length is 14 residues. V lost 6 bases and J lost 2, with 13 bases in between. Germline loops: CDR1 SNHLY, CDR2 FYNNEI. CDR3 amino acids: CASRHETGNYGYTF. As DNA, the CDR3 is TGTGCCAGCAGACACGAGACAGGAAACTATGGCTACACCTTC.

V is TRBV7-2 and J is TRBJ2-7; D possibly corresponds to TRBD1 (5 bases). This CDR3 region has 14 residues. V was clipped by 4 bases and J by 1 base, with 11 bases between them. The germline V gene has CDR1 SGHTA and CDR2 FQGNSA. The CDR3 nucleotides read TGTGCCAGCAGCTCAGTGGGGCAGTCCTACGAGCAGTACTTC. Translating gives CASSSVGQSYEQYF.

This chain joins TRBV19 and TRBJ2-2, with D possibly TRBD2 on 6 matching bases. V gave up 10 bases and J gave up 4 bases, with 16 bases separating them. Germline V gives CDR1 LNHDA, CDR2 SQIVND (reference sequence). The CDR3 has 14 amino acids. The CDR3, as DNA: TGTGCCACCCGAGGGACTCCAAGCACCGGGGAGCTGTTTTTT. Translation gives CATRGTPSTGELFF.

The chain carries TRBV19 and TRBJ1-1; no definite D call. The CDR3 is 13 amino acids. V lost 5 bases, J lost 4 bases, and 11 bases lay in between. CDR1 LNHDA and CDR2 SQIVND come from the germline V gene (reference sequence). The CDR3 is CASSDTRTTEAFF. CDR3 DNA sequence: TGTGCCAGTAGTGACACAAGAACCACTGAAGCTTTCTTT. Full variable domain (rest looked up from reference TRBV19 and TRBJ1-1): DGGITQSPKYLFRKEGQNVTLSCEQNLNHDAMYWYRQDPGQGLRLIYYSQIVNDFQKGDIAEGYSVSREKKESFPLTVTSAQKNPTAFYLCASSDTRTTEAFFGQGTRLTVV.

The chain links TRBV29-1 to TRBJ1-1; the D gene is possibly TRBD1 (5 bases). CDR3 length equals 12 residues. The V end was cut by 3 bases, the J end by 3 bases, with 8 bases between. Germline values: CDR1 SQVTM, CDR2 ANQGSEA. CDR3 sequence: CSVEAGDTEAFF. In nucleotides, the CDR3 is TGCAGCGTTGAGGCGGGGGACACTGAAGCTTTCTTT.

This rearrangement joins TRBV5-1 to TRBJ2-7; 10 bases match TRBD2. The CDR3 loop spans 15 amino acids. CDR1 and CDR2 from the germline V gene are SGHRS and YFSETQ. Trimming removed 3 bases from V and 6 bases from J; junction bases left unmatched: 9. CDR3 coding DNA: TGCGCCAGCAGCTCTTCTAGCGGGAGTTTTTTCGAGCAGTACTTC. It codes for CASSSSSGSFFEQYF. Together with reference TRBV5-1 and TRBJ2-7, the CDR3 gives the full variable domain: KAGVTQTPRYLIKTRGQQVTLSCSPISGHRSVSWYQQTPGQGLQFLFEYFSETQRNKGNFPGRFSGRQFSNSRSEMNVSTLELGDSALYLCASSSSSGSFFEQYFGPGTRLTVT.

This clone was detected only once. This chain links TRBV28 with TRBJ2-7; D tentatively reads TRBD1 or TRBD2 (6 bases each). V was trimmed by 2 bases and J by 3 bases, leaving 17 bases between them. Germline V gene data show CDR1 as MDHEN and CDR2 as SYDVKM. There are 16 residues in the CDR3. The CDR3: CASSLPGGGVGYEQYF. DNA of the CDR3: TGTGCCAGCAGTTTACCCGGGGGCGGAGTCGGCTACGAGCAGTACTTC.

CDR3: CASSLGTGGPINTQYF. As DNA, the CDR3 is TGTGCCAGCAGCTTAGGAACGGGAGGGCCTATTAATACGCAGTATTTT. V usage is TRBV7-8 and J usage is TRBJ2-3, with TRBD2 identical over 8 bases. Trimming cost V 1 base and J 7 bases; bases outside gene matches: 10. The CDR3 covers 16 residues. Germline V CDR1 and CDR2: SGHVS, FQNEAQ.

The J gene is TRBJ2-2, the V gene TRBV3-1 (or the pseudogene TRBV3-2); no reliable D call. CDR1 and CDR2 (germline): LGHDT, YNNKEL (reference sequence). The CDR3 runs to 14 residues. V was shortened by 7 bases and J by 6 bases, with 15 bases between the two germline ends. The CDR3 DNA reads as TGTGCCAGCACCGCCCTAAGCTGGGCCGGGGAGCTGTTTTTT. This translates into CASTALSWAGELFF.

The V call is TRBV6-6, the J call TRBJ1-6; D is ambiguous. The ends were cut back, 6 bases at V and 7 bases at J, with 19 bases in the middle. Germline V gene lookup returns CDR1 MNHNY and CDR2 SVGAGI (reference sequence). The CDR3 is 16 residues long. The CDR3: CASSRPLADRNSPLHF. The CDR3, as DNA: TGTGCCAGCAGCCGCCCGTTGGCTGACCGAAATTCACCCCTCCACTTT.

The rearrangement joins TRBV28 to TRBJ1-1; no definite D call. The CDR3 is 12 residues long. Germline V gene data show CDR1 as MDHEN and CDR2 as SYDVKM. Trimming shortened V by 7 bases and J by 3 bases, and 9 bases separated the two germline ends. This CDR3 is CASKEGDTEAFF. CDR3 in DNA: TGTGCCAGCAAGGAGGGTGACACTGAAGCTTTCTTT.

The chain recombines TRBV7-3 with TRBJ2-1; D perhaps matches TRBD2 (6 bases). CDR1 and CDR2 from the germline V gene are SGHTA and FQGTGA. Between the trimmed V and J ends, which lost 2 bases and 6 bases, there was a span of 17 bases. This CDR3 contains 16 residues. CDR3 coding DNA: TGTGCCAGCAGCTTAGCTGTCCCGGGACTTGTCAATGAGCAGTTCTTC. This translates into CASSLAVPGLVNEQFF.

The chain carries TRBV14 and TRBJ1-2, with unresolved D. This CDR3 has 13 amino acids. Trimming stripped 1 base from V and 8 bases from J, with 11 bases between. CDR1 is SGHDN, CDR2 FVKESK, per germline. The CDR3 DNA follows: TGTGCCAGCAGCCAAGTCCGTTCCGGGGGCTACACCTTC. Translating gives CASSQVRSGGYTF.

The table lists this clone with a few counts. In nucleotides, the CDR3 is TGTGCCAGCTCACCAAACGATCAGCCCCAGCATTTT. Its translation is CASSPNDQPQHF. The V call is TRBV18, the J call TRBJ1-5; D ambiguous. The CDR3 is 12 residues long. Trimming pared 2 bases from V and 5 bases from J, leaving 4 bases between. Germline V gene data show CDR1 as KGHSH and CDR2 as LQKENI.